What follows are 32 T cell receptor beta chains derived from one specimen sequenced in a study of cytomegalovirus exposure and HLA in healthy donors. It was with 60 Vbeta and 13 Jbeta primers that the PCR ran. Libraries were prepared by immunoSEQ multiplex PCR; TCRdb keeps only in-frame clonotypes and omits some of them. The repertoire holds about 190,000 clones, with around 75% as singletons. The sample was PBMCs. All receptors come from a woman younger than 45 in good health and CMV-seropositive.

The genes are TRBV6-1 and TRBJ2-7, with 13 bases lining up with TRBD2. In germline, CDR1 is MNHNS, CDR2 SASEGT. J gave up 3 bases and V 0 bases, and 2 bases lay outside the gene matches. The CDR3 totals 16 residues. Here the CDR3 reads CASSEARTSGSYEQYF. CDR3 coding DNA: TGTGCCAGCAGTGAAGCGAGGACTAGCGGGAGCTACGAGCAGTACTTC.

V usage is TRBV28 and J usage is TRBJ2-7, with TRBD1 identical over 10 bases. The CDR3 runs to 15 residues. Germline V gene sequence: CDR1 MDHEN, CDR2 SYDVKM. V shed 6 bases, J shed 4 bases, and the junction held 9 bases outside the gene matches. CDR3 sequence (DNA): TGTGCCAGCAGACAGACCGGGACAGGGGATTACGAGCAGTACTTC. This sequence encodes CASRQTGTGDYEQYF.

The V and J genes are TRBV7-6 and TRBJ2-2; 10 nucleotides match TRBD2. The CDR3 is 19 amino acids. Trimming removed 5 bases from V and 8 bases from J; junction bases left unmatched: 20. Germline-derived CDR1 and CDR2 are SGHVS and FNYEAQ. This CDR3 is CASSILHGAGGPSTGELFF. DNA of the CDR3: TGTGCCAGCAGCATCCTCCACGGAGCGGGAGGGCCGTCTACTGGGGAGCTGTTTTTT.

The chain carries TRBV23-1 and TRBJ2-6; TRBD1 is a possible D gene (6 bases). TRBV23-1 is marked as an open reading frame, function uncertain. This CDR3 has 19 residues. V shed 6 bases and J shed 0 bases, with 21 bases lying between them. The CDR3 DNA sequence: TGCGCCAGCAGACAACAGGGCGTTCTACCCAGCTCTGGGGCCAACGTCCTGACTTTC. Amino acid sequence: CASRQQGVLPSSGANVLTF.

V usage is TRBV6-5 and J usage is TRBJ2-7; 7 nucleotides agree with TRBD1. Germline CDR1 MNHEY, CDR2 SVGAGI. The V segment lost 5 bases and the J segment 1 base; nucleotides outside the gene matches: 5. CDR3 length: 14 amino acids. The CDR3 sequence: CASSLNRGSYEQYF. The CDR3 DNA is TGTGCCAGCAGTCTTAACAGGGGTTCCTACGAGCAGTACTTC.

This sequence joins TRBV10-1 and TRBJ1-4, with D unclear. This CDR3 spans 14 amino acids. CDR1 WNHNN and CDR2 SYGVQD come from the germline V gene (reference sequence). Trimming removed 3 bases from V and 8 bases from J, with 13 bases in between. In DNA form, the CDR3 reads TGCGCCAGCAGTGATAATCGGTTTAACGAAAAACTGTTTTTT. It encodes CASSDNRFNEKLFF.

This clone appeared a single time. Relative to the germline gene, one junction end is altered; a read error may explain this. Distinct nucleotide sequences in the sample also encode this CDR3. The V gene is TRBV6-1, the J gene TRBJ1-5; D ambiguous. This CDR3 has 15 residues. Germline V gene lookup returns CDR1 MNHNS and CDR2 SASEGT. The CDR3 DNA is TGTGCCAGTAGTGAAGCGCTATATAGCAATCAGCCCCAGCATTTT. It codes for CASSEALYSNQPQHF.

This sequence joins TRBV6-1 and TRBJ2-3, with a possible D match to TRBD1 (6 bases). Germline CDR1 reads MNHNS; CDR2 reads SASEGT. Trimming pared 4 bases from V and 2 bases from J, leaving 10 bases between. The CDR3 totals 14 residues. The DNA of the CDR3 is TGTGCCAGCAGTGGGGGGCTTTCCACAGATACGCAGTATTTT. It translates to CASSGGLSTDTQYF.

Written as DNA, the CDR3 is TGTGCCAGCAGCCCCGCGGCTAACTATGGCTACACCTTC. Residues: CASSPAANYGYTF. The chain combines TRBV7-9 with TRBJ1-2; no reliable D call. The ends were cut back, 5 bases at V and 0 bases at J, with 7 bases in the middle. Per the germline V gene, CDR1 is SEHNR and CDR2 is FQNEAQ (reference sequence). The CDR3 has 13 residues.

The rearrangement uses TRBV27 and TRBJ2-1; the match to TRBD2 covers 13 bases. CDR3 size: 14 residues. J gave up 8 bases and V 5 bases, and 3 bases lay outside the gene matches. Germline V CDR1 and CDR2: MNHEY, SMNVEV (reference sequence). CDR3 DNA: TGTGCCAGCAGTAGGACTAGCGGGAGAGATGAGCAGTTCTTC. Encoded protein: CASSRTSGRDEQFF.

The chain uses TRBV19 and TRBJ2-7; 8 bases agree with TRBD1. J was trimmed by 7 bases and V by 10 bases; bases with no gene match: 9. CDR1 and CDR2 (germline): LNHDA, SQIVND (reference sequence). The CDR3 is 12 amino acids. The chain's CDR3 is CATSTGAGEQYF. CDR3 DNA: TGTGCCACTTCGACAGGGGCGGGGGAGCAGTACTTC. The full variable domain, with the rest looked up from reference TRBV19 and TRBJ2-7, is DGGITQSPKYLFRKEGQNVTLSCEQNLNHDAMYWYRQDPGQGLRLIYYSQIVNDFQKGDIAEGYSVSREKKESFPLTVTSAQKNPTAFYLCATSTGAGEQYFGPGTRLTVT.

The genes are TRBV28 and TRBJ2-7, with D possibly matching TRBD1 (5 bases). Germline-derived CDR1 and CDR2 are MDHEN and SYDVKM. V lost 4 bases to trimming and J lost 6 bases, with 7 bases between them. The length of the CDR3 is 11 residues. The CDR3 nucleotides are TGTGCCAGCAGTTCCCAGGGCGAGCAGTACTTC. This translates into CASSSQGEQYF. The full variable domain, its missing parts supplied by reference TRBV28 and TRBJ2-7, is DVKVTQSSRYLVKRTGEKVFLECVQDMDHENMFWYRQDPGLGLRLIYFSYDVKMKEKGDIPEGYSVSREKKERFSLILESASTNQTSMYLCASSSQGEQYFGPGTRLTVT.

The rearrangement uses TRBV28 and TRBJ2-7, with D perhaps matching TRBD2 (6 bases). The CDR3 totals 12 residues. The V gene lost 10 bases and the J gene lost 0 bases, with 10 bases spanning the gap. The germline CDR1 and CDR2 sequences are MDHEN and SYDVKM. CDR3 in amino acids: CATTSLSYEQYF. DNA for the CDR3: TGTGCCACTACTAGCCTCTCCTACGAGCAGTACTTC. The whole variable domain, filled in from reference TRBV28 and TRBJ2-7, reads DVKVTQSSRYLVKRTGEKVFLECVQDMDHENMFWYRQDPGLGLRLIYFSYDVKMKEKGDIPEGYSVSREKKERFSLILESASTNQTSMYLCATTSLSYEQYFGPGTRLTVT.

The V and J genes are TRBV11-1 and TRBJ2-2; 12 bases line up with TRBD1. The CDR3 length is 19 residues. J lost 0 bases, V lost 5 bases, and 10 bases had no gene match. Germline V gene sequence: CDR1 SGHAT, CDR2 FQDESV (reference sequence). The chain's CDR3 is CASSPGRGTGGPNTGELFF. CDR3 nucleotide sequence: TGTGCCAGCAGCCCCGGGCGGGGGACAGGGGGCCCGAACACCGGGGAGCTGTTTTTT.

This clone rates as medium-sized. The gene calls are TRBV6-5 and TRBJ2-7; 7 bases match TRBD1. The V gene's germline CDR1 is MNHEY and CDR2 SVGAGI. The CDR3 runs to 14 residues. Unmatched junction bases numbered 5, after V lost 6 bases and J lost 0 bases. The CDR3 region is CASRLRDSSYEQYF. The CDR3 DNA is TGTGCCAGCAGACTAAGGGACAGCTCCTACGAGCAGTACTTC.

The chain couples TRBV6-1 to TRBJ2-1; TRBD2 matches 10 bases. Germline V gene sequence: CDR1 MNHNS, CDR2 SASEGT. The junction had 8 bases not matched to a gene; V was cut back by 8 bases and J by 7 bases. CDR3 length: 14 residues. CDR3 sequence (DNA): TGTGCCAGCTGGGCTAGCGGGGGAGGAAATGAGCAGTTCTTC. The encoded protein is CASWASGGGNEQFF.

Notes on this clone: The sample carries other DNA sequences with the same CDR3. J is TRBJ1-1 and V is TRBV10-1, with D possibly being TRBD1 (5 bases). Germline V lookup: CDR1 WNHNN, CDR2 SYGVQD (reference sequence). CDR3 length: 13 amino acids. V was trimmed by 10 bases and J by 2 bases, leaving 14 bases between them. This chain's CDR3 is CANPRGRNTEAFF. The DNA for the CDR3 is TGCGCCAACCCGCGGGGCAGAAACACTGAAGCTTTCTTT.

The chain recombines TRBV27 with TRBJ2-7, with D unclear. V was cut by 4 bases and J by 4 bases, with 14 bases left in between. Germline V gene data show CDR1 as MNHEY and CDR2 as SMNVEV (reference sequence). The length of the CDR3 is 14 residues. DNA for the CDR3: TGTGCCAGCAGTTCTGAGGTCAAGATGTACGAGCAGTACTTC. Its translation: CASSSEVKMYEQYF.

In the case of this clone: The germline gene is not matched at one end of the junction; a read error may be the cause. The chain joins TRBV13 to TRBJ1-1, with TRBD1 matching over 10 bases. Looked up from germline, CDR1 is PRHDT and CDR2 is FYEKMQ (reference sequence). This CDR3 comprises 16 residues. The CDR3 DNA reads TGTGCCAGCAGCCCTTCCCGGACAGGGGGTAACAATGAAGCTTTCTTT. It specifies CASSPSRTGGNNEAFF.

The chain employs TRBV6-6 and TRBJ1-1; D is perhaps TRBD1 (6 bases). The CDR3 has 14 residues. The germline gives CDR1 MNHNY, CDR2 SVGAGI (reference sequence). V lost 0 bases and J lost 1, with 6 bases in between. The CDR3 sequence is CASSYSDRNTEAFF. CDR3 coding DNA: TGTGCCAGCAGTTACTCGGACAGGAACACTGAAGCTTTCTTT.

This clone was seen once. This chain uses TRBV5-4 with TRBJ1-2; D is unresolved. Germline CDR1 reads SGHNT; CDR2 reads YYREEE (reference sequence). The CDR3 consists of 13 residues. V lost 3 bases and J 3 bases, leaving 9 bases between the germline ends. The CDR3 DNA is TGTGCCAGCAGCTCGGGTCTGGACTATGGCTACACCTTC. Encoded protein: CASSSGLDYGYTF.

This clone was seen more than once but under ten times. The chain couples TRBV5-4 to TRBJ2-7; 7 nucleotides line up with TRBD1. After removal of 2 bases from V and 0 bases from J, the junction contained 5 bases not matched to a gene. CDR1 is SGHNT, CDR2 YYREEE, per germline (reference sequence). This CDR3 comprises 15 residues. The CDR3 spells CASSFGTASSYEQYF. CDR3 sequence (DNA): TGTGCCAGCAGCTTCGGGACAGCAAGCTCCTACGAGCAGTACTTC.

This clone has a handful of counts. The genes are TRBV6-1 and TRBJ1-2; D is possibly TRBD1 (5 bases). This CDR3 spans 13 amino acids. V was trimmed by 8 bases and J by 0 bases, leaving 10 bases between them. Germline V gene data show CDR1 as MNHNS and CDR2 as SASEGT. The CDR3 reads CASAGTANYGYTF. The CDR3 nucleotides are TGTGCCAGCGCCGGGACTGCTAACTATGGCTACACCTTC.

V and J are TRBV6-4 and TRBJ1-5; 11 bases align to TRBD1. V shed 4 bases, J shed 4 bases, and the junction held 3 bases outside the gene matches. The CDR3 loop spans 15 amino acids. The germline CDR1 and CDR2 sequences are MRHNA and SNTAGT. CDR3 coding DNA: TGTGCCAGCAGTGCCGGGACAGGGGGAAATCAGCCCCAGCATTTT. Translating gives CASSAGTGGNQPQHF.

CDR3 nucleotide sequence: TGTGCCACTAACAGGCCTCTCTCCTACGAGCAGTACTTC. It translates to CATNRPLSYEQYF. V and J are TRBV7-9 and TRBJ2-7; TRBD1 is a possible D gene (5 bases). V was clipped by 10 bases and J by 0 bases, with 13 bases between them. This CDR3 region has 13 residues. From germline, CDR1 is SEHNR and CDR2 FQNEAQ (reference sequence).

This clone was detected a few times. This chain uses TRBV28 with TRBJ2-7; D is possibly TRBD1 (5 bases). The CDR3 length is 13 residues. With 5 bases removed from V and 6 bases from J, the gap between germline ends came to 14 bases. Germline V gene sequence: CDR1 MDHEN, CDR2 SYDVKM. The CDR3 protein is CASSPGQGREQYF. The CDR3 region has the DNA TGTGCCAGCAGTCCCGGCCAGGGTCGCGAGCAGTACTTC.

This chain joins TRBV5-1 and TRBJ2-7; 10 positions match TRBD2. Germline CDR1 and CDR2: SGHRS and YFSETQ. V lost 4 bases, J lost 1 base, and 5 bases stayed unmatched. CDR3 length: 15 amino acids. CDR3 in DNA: TGCGCCAGCAGCGCCCTAGCGGGGGTATCCTACGAGCAGTACTTC. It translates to CASSALAGVSYEQYF.

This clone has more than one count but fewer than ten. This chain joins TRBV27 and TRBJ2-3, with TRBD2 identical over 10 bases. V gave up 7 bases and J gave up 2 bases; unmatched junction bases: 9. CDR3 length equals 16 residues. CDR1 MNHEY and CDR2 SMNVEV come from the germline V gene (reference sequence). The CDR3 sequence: CASTLLLAGSTDTQYF. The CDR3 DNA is TGTGCCAGCACCTTACTACTAGCGGGGTCCACAGATACGCAGTATTTT.

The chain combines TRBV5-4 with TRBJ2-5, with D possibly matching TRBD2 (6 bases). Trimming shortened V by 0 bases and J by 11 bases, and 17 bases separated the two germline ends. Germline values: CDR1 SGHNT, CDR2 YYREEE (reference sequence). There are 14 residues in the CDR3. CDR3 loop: CASSLGGRLGEQYF. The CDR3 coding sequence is TGTGCCAGCAGCTTGGGAGGGAGGTTAGGGGAGCAGTACTTC.

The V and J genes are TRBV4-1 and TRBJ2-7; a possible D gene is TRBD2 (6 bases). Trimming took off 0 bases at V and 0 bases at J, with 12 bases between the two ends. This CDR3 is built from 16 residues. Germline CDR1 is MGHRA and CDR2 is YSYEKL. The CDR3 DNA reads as TGCGCCAGCAGCCAAGAAATAGCGGATACCTCCTACGAGCAGTACTTC. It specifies CASSQEIADTSYEQYF.

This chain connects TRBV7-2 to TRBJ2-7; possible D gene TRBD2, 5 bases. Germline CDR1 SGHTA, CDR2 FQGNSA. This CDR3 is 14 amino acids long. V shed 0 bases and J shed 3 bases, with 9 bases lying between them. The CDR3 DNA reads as TGTGCCAGCAGCTTAGCGGGCGGGTACTACGAGCAGTACTTC. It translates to CASSLAGGYYEQYF. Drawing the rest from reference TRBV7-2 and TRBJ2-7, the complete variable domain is GAGVSQSPSNKVTEKGKDVELRCDPISGHTALYWYRQSLGQGLEFLIYFQGNSAPDKSGLPSDRFSAERTGGSVSTLTIQRTQQEDSAVYLCASSLAGGYYEQYFGPGTRLTVT.

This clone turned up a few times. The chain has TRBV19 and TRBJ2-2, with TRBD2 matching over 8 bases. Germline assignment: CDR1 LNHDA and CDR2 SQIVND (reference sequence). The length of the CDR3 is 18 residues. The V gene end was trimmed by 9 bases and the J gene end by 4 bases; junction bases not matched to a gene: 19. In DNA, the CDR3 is TGTGCCAGCGCCCGCCCCCCGGGGGGGTTACCTCGCACCGGGGAGCTGTTTTTT. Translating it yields CASARPPGGLPRTGELFF.